This T cell receptor (beta chain) was identified during a study of tumor and adjacent non-tumor tissue in lung cancer. Findings and caveats of the study: TCR diversity was significantly greater in tumor than normal lung tissue.

Germline CDR1 reads MNHEY; CDR2 reads SVGAGI. This CDR3 has 14 amino acids. V gave up 7 bases and J gave up 0 bases, with 12 bases separating them. Three rounds of nested PCR, following a modified ARM-PCR protocol, produced the TCRbeta library. TCRdb called the multiplex PCR reads again in MiXCR, with one record for every CDR3 protein. Of over 100,000 distinct CDR3 sequences listed, 60% to 80% were seen once; the top ten hold around a fifth. RNA was extracted from bulk tissue without any cell sorting. The normal lung tissue was taken more than 3 cm from the tumor edge. This clonotype has more than one count but fewer than ten. Its antigen is undetermined. With a much larger clone just one base away, this may be a read error.

The sequenced material came from distant non-tumor lung tissue. This TCR was sampled from a man in his sixties with non-small cell lung cancer. The chain is built from TRBV6-5 and TRBJ1-1; unclear D gene. CDR3 sequence: CASTKGNMNTEAFF. The CDR3 DNA reads as TGTGCCAGCACTAAGGGCAACATGAACACTGAAGCTTTCTTT.